Listed below are T cell receptor beta chains from one sample, sequenced in a study of blood T cell repertoires in COVID-19. Profiling relied on immunoSEQ multiplex PCR, and the TCRdb table lists in-frame clones only, not all of them. The profile shows about 310,000 clones, nearly 90% of them singletons. The sequenced sample consisted of peripheral blood. The receptors shown here come from a woman aged 40 to 55 with COVID-19, enrolled during active disease. CDR3s include the opening cysteine and the closing phenylalanine or tryptophan. A D gene is named only where the DNA matches it firmly. Clone size appears in some rows only: once, few, many, or a class for an expanded clone.

j_gene,v_gene,abundance,d_gene,CDR3nt,CDR3aa
TRBJ2-7,TRBV5-1,-,-,TGCGCCAGCAGCTTAGGCGGGTCGGACGAGCAGTACTTC,CASSLGGSDEQYF
TRBJ1-2,TRBV7-2,-,-,TGTGCCAGCAGCTTAACAGTCTATGGCTACACCTTC,CASSLTVYGYTF
TRBJ1-6,TRBV28,-,TRBD1,TGTGCCAGCAGTTTTCAGGGGGCGATCCCTGGGGCACCCCTCCACTTT,CASSFQGAIPGAPLHF
TRBJ1-5,TRBV28,-,-,TGTGCCAGCAGTCTAGCGGGGTGGCGGAGCAATCAGCCCCAGCATTTT,CASSLAGWRSNQPQHF
TRBJ2-7,TRBV28,-,TRBD2,TGTGCCAGCAGGGGGACTAGCGGCTACGAGCAGTACTTC,CASRGTSGYEQYF
TRBJ2-1,TRBV19,-,-,TGTGCCGCCAGGTCCTACAATGAGCAGTTCTTC,CAARSYNEQFF
TRBJ2-7,TRBV6-2/TRBV6-3,-,TRBD2,TGTGCCAGCAGTTACGGGACTAGCGGGAGAGGCGAGCAGTACTTC,CASSYGTSGRGEQYF
TRBJ2-7,TRBV28,-,TRBD2,TGTGCCAGCTCAGCGGGAAGATTCTGGGAGCAGTACTTC,CASSAGRFWEQYF
TRBJ2-5,TRBV11-2,-,-,TGTGCCAGCAGCTTAGATCCAGGGGTACAAGAGACCCAGTACTTC,CASSLDPGVQETQYF
TRBJ1-2,TRBV6-6,-,-,TGTGCCAGCAGTTCGGGGGGGTATTATGGCTACACCTTC,CASSSGGYYGYTF
TRBJ2-7,TRBV6-5,few,-,TGTGCCAGCAGAGGATCCGGGAGCCATTACGAGCAGTACTTC,CASRGSGSHYEQYF
TRBJ1-2,TRBV5-1,-,-,TGCGCCAGCAGCTTGGACGGTCCAGAGCGGTATGGCTACACCTTC,CASSLDGPERYGYTF
TRBJ2-3,TRBV3-1/TRBV3-2,-,-,TGTGCCAGCAGCCTTCGGGGGAGCACAGATACGCAGTATTTT,CASSLRGSTDTQYF
TRBJ2-2,TRBV24-1,-,TRBD1,TGTGCCACCAGGGACAGGGGCCTGACCGGGGAGCTGTTTTTT,CATRDRGLTGELFF
TRBJ2-7,TRBV9,-,TRBD2,TGTGCCAGCAGCGTAGCTCCGGGAGGGCTTAGTGACGAGCAGTACTTC,CASSVAPGGLSDEQYF
TRBJ1-5,TRBV24-1,once,TRBD1,TGTGCCACCAGCGGAGGACAGGGTAAAATTCAGGCCAGCAATCAGCCCCAGCATTTT,CATSGGQGKIQASNQPQHF
TRBJ1-2,TRBV2,-,-,TGTGCCAGCAGTGAATTTTCGGGCAGGGGAGGGGATGGCTACACCTTC,CASSEFSGRGGDGYTF
TRBJ2-5,TRBV15,-,TRBD2,TGTGCCACCAGCCCCGGGGGGGGAGAAGAGACCCAGTACTTC,CATSPGGGEETQYF
TRBJ2-1,TRBV7-7,-,-,TGTGCTAGCAGCCCAGCCGGGCAGGGGATCTATGAGCAGTTCTTC,CASSPAGQGIYEQFF
TRBJ1-5,TRBV9,-,-,TGTGCCAGCAGCGTAGACGGGGGCAATCAGCCCCAGCATTTT,CASSVDGGNQPQHF
TRBJ1-1,TRBV4-3,-,TRBD1,TGCGCCAGCAGCCTGGACAGGGCGACTGAAGCTTTCTTT,CASSLDRATEAFF
TRBJ2-7,TRBV7-9,few,-,TGTGCCAGCACTATCTCCTACGAGCAGTACTTC,CASTISYEQYF
TRBJ1-5,TRBV27,-,-,TGTGCCAGCAGTTTACGACGGGGCAATCAGCCCCAGCATTTT,CASSLRRGNQPQHF
TRBJ1-1,TRBV7-2,once,TRBD1,TGTGCCAGCAGCTCAACGACAGGGAGGAACACTGAAGCTTTCTTT,CASSSTTGRNTEAFF
TRBJ2-7,TRBV29-1,-,TRBD1,TGCAGCGTCGAGGGGGGACAGGGGGCTCACGAGCAGTACTTC,CSVEGGQGAHEQYF
TRBJ1-1,TRBV6-5,-,-,TGTGCCAGCAGTTACCAGGGCCTGAACACTGAAGCTTTCTTT,CASSYQGLNTEAFF
TRBJ1-1,TRBV24-1,-,TRBD1,TGTGCCACCAGGCTAGGACAGGGGAACACTGAAGCTTTCTTT,CATRLGQGNTEAFF
TRBJ2-1,TRBV30,-,-,TGTGCCTGGAGTGTACCCCCACCGGGGGGCCGGGTAAATGAGCAGTTCTTC,CAWSVPPPGGRVNEQFF
TRBJ1-6,TRBV27,-,-,TGTGCCAGCAGTTTAGGGCACAGCAGCTCCTATAATTCACCCCTCCACTTT,CASSLGHSSSYNSPLHF
TRBJ2-2,TRBV5-1,-,TRBD2,TGCGCCAGCAGGGCTAGCGGGGGGGCCTGGAACACCGGGGAGCTGTTTTTT,CASRASGGAWNTGELFF
TRBJ2-3,TRBV27,-,-,TGTGCCAGCAGTTTATCGAGGCCAGCAGATACGCAGTATTTT,CASSLSRPADTQYF
TRBJ1-2,TRBV28,few,TRBD1,TGTGCCAGCGGCCGCGAAGGACAGGGGGCTGGCTACACCTTC,CASGREGQGAGYTF
TRBJ2-3,TRBV28,-,-,TGTGCCAGCAGTTCCACAGGGAAAGAGAGACCAGATACGCAGTATTTT,CASSSTGKERPDTQYF
TRBJ2-7,TRBV28,-,-,TGTGCCAGCAGTTTTAAAGGCAGGGGGGTAGCCAGCTCCTACGAGCAGTACTTC,CASSFKGRGVASSYEQYF
TRBJ2-7,TRBV2,-,-,TGTGCCAGCAGTCCCCGGTACGAGCAGTACTTC,CASSPRYEQYF
TRBJ1-2,TRBV5-1,-,-,TGCGCCAGCAGCTTGACTCTTGCCTATGGCTACACCTTC,CASSLTLAYGYTF
TRBJ2-7,TRBV5-4,few,TRBD1,TGTGCCAGCAGCGCAAGGGACAGCTCCTACGAGCAGTACTTC,CASSARDSSYEQYF
TRBJ2-2,TRBV5-1,-,-,TGCGCCAGCAGCTTAAATGCACAACGGAACACCGGGGAGCTGTTTTTT,CASSLNAQRNTGELFF
TRBJ2-2,TRBV7-3,-,-,TGTGCCAGCAGCCCCTCGGTGGCGGCGAACACCGGGGAGCTGTTTTTT,CASSPSVAANTGELFF
TRBJ1-1,TRBV7-8,-,-,TGTGCCAGCAGCCCGGAGGTAAGCACTGAAGCTTTCTTT,CASSPEVSTEAFF
TRBJ2-7,TRBV7-3,-,TRBD2,TGTGCCAGCAGCTTATATGGGGGAGCGGGAGGCTCATACTACGAGCAGTACTTC,CASSLYGGAGGSYYEQYF
TRBJ2-6,TRBV7-3,few,TRBD1,TGTGCCAGCAGCTTAACTGGGGACAGGGTCTCCTCTGGGGCCAACGTCCTGACTTTC,CASSLTGDRVSSGANVLTF
TRBJ2-1,TRBV6-2/TRBV6-3,-,TRBD2,TGTGCCAGCAGTACAACAGCGGGGGGGTATTTGGAGCAGTTCTTC,CASSTTAGGYLEQFF
TRBJ2-2,TRBV2,-,TRBD2,TGTGCCAGCAGTATAGCGGGAGGGCGAAGTCGGACCGGGGAGCTGTTTTTT,CASSIAGGRSRTGELFF
TRBJ2-3,TRBV11-1,-,TRBD1,TGTGCCAGCAGCCAGGGACAGGACACAGATACGCAGTATTTT,CASSQGQDTDTQYF
TRBJ1-2,TRBV29-1,-,TRBD1,TGCAGCGCGAACAGGGGGCCCGCAGATGGCTACACCTTC,CSANRGPADGYTF
TRBJ2-3,TRBV19,-,TRBD2,TGTGCCAGTAGTATATTTGCTAGCGGGGCTAGCACAGATACGCAGTATTTT,CASSIFASGASTDTQYF
TRBJ1-3,TRBV15,-,-,TGTGCCACCAGCAGCCGACAGCTACTCTCTGGAAACACCATATATTTT,CATSSRQLLSGNTIYF
TRBJ1-2,TRBV7-9,-,TRBD1,TGTGCCAGCAGCACGGACAGGGAGGGCTACACCTTC,CASSTDREGYTF
TRBJ1-2,TRBV7-2,few,-,TGTGCCAGCAGCTCCCCGGGGTCATTCTATGGCTACACCTTC,CASSSPGSFYGYTF
TRBJ2-7,TRBV28,-,-,TGTGCCAGCAGTTCCAGGACACCCCAGGGGTACGAGCAGTACTTC,CASSSRTPQGYEQYF
TRBJ1-5,TRBV5-6,-,TRBD1,TGTGCCAGCAGCTTGGGACAGGGGGATCAGCCCCAGCATTTT,CASSLGQGDQPQHF
TRBJ2-1,TRBV2,-,TRBD2,TGTGCCAGCAGATTTGCGGGGGATGAGCAGTTCTTC,CASRFAGDEQFF